The 23 T cell receptor beta chains below were found in one sample sequenced in a study of T cell responses to AZD1222 COVID-19 vaccine. Here immunoSEQ multiplex PCR was the method, and the copy in TCRdb shows in-frame clones only, minus some. Of fewer than 200,000 clones listed, around nine tenths are singletons. The sequenced sample was peripheral blood, obtained on day 0 of AZD1222 vaccination. These receptors came from an adult in good health.

This clone was counted once. This chain uses TRBV10-3 with TRBJ2-7; a weak D match, TRBD1 (6 bases). There are 13 residues in the CDR3. Trimming shortened V by 10 bases and J by 3 bases, and 16 bases separated the two germline ends. CDR1 is ENHRY and CDR2 is SYGVKD in the germline V gene. The CDR3 here is CASAGDPLYEQYF. CDR3 sequence (DNA): TGTGCCAGCGCAGGGGATCCTCTCTACGAGCAGTACTTC.

The CDR3, as DNA: TGTGCCAGCAGCCTCCGACAGGGTGGAGAAAAACTGTTTTTT. Its translation is CASSLRQGGEKLFF. The chain is built from TRBV6-5 and TRBJ1-4; TRBD1 aligns across 7 bases. The CDR3 totals 14 residues. J lost 8 bases, V lost 6 bases, and 9 bases had no gene match. Looked up from germline, CDR1 is MNHEY and CDR2 is SVGAGI.

CDR3 in amino acids: CASRPVGYGYTF. The CDR3 coding sequence is TGTGCCAGCAGGCCCGTCGGCTATGGCTACACCTTC. The rearrangement links TRBV12-3 or TRBV12-4 to TRBJ1-2; D remains ambiguous. Trimming took off 6 bases at V and 4 bases at J, with 9 bases between the two ends. This CDR3 has 12 residues.

The chain couples TRBV9 to TRBJ1-1; D gene uncertain. The CDR3 is 16 amino acids. V lost 0 bases and J lost 2, with 14 bases in between. CDR1 is SGDLS and CDR2 is YYNGEE in the germline V gene. The CDR3 region is CASSVATTGFNTEAFF. As DNA, the CDR3 is TGTGCCAGCAGCGTAGCTACGACGGGCTTTAACACTGAAGCTTTCTTT.

The V gene is TRBV2, the J gene TRBJ1-1, with D possibly matching TRBD1 (6 bases). Trimming removed 7 bases at V and 4 bases at J, with 13 bases between. The CDR3 totals 13 residues. Germline CDR1 SNHLY, CDR2 FYNNEI. CDR3 bases: TGTGCCAGCAAGGGGGGGACAAGCACTGAAGCTTTCTTT. This gives the protein CASKGGTSTEAFF.

The gene calls are TRBV7-9 and TRBJ1-5; 8 bases are shared with TRBD1. Germline lookup yields CDR1 SEHNR and CDR2 FQNEAQ (reference sequence). With V trimmed by 1 base and J by 6 bases, 5 bases remained unmatched. The CDR3 loop spans 15 amino acids. The DNA of the CDR3 is TGTGCCAGCAGCTTAGGGGGACAGGAGAGTCAGCCCCAGCATTTT. Protein product: CASSLGGQESQPQHF.

The gene calls are TRBV29-1 and TRBJ1-4, with D perhaps TRBD1 (5 bases). The CDR3 is 17 residues long. Germline-derived CDR1 and CDR2 are SQVTM and ANQGSEA. V was cut by 4 bases and J by 8 bases, with 26 bases left in between. The CDR3 is CSVGSSYRGMSNEKLFF. DNA for the CDR3: TGCAGCGTTGGGAGTTCCTACCGGGGGATGTCCAACGAAAAACTGTTTTTT.

This clone was counted a single time. The J gene is TRBJ1-5, the V gene TRBV9, with TRBD1 matching over 9 bases. V trimming: 0 bases; J trimming: 6 bases; junction bases outside the gene matches: 4. The germline CDR1 and CDR2 sequences are SGDLS and YYNGEE. This CDR3 spans 15 amino acids. CDR3 region: CASSVDGQGIQPQHF. The CDR3 nucleotides are TGTGCCAGCAGCGTAGACGGACAGGGGATTCAGCCCCAGCATTTT.

This clone was seen only a few times. The chain joins TRBV2 to TRBJ1-2; 7 bases match TRBD1. This CDR3 is 14 amino acids long. V shed 5 bases and J 4 bases; nucleotides not matched to a gene: 7. CDR1 SNHLY and CDR2 FYNNEI come from the germline V gene. The CDR3 loop is CASSSDRTIYGYTF. For the CDR3, the DNA is TGTGCCAGCAGTTCGGACAGGACGATCTATGGCTACACCTTC.

The V call is TRBV5-1, the J call TRBJ1-2; 7 bases line up with TRBD1. CDR3 length: 17 amino acids. Germline CDR1 SGHRS, CDR2 YFSETQ. V lost 4 bases to trimming and J lost 7 bases; unmatched junction nucleotides: 19. CDR3 sequence (DNA): TGCGCCAGCAGCCCCTACGGGGGCGACAGGGTAGGAGGTGGCTACACCTTC. Its translation: CASSPYGGDRVGGGYTF.

V is TRBV6-1 and J is TRBJ1-5; D gene ambiguous. Germline-derived CDR1 and CDR2 are MNHNS and SASEGT. Trimming cost V 4 bases and J 2 bases, with 18 bases left between them. This CDR3 region has 17 residues. CDR3 in amino acids: CASSVRGLGGGNQPQHF. The CDR3 DNA is TGTGCCAGCAGTGTTAGAGGCCTGGGAGGTGGCAATCAGCCCCAGCATTTT.

J is TRBJ1-6 and V is TRBV4-2; D ambiguous. The CDR3 is made up of 12 amino acids. Between the trimmed V and J ends, which lost 0 bases and 9 bases, there was a span of 3 bases. Looked up from germline, CDR1 is LGHNA and CDR2 is YNFKEQ. DNA for the CDR3: TGTGCCAGCAGCCAAGAGGGTTCACCCCTCCACTTT. The encoded protein is CASSQEGSPLHF.

The rearrangement uses TRBV28 and TRBJ1-5; 7 bases fit TRBD1. Germline values: CDR1 MDHEN, CDR2 SYDVKM. After removal of 5 bases from V and 2 bases from J, the junction contained 9 bases not matched to a gene. The CDR3 covers 16 residues. The CDR3 DNA reads as TGTGCCAGCAGTCCCCAGGGGGGCGCGGGCAATCAGCCCCAGCATTTT. Residues: CASSPQGGAGNQPQHF.

The rearrangement joins TRBV14 to TRBJ1-2; D may be TRBD1 (6 bases). Trimming took off 3 bases at V and 8 bases at J, with 22 bases between the two ends. Germline V lookup: CDR1 SGHDN, CDR2 FVKESK. The CDR3 contains 16 residues. The chain's CDR3 is CASSQAMGHQKSGYTF. CDR3 sequence (DNA): TGTGCCAGCAGCCAGGCTATGGGACATCAGAAGTCCGGCTACACCTTC.

This clone was seen a few times. J is TRBJ2-1 and V is TRBV19; TRBD2 agrees at 10 bases. Germline assignment: CDR1 LNHDA and CDR2 SQIVND (reference sequence). The J segment lost 8 bases and the V segment lost 5 bases, leaving 9 bases of the junction unmatched. This CDR3 region has 15 residues. CDR3 residues: CASSSPSGGSYEQFF. CDR3 nucleotide sequence: TGTGCCAGTAGTTCTCCTAGCGGGGGATCATATGAGCAGTTCTTC.

The chain couples TRBV11-1 to TRBJ1-4, with D hard to call. The CDR3 runs 14 residues. Germline-derived CDR1 and CDR2 are SGHAT and FQDESV (reference sequence). The V gene lost 2 bases and the J gene lost 5 bases, with 9 bases spanning the gap. The CDR3 region has the DNA TGTGCCAGCAGCTTACGCCTGGGGAATGAAAAACTGTTTTTT. Translation gives CASSLRLGNEKLFF.

The chain joins TRBV12-3 or TRBV12-4 to TRBJ1-4, with unresolved D. V lost 3 bases, J lost 7 bases, and 9 bases lay in between. The CDR3 is made up of 13 amino acids. CDR3 DNA sequence: TGTGCCAGCAGTTTCGTCGTGGGTGAAAAACTGTTTTTT. Translation: CASSFVVGEKLFF.

The J gene is TRBJ1-2, the V gene TRBV10-1; a possible D gene is TRBD1 (6 bases). V was shortened by 2 bases and J by 4 bases, with 8 bases between the two germline ends. CDR1 and CDR2 from the germline V gene are WNHNN and SYGVQD (reference sequence). CDR3 size: 13 residues. This CDR3 is CASSETGSYGYTF. As DNA, the CDR3 is TGCGCCAGCAGTGAGACAGGGTCCTATGGCTACACCTTC.

The genes are TRBV20-1 and TRBJ2-7; the D is unclear. The CDR3 contains 13 residues. CDR1 is DFQATT and CDR2 is SNEGSKA in the germline V gene (reference sequence). V lost 3 bases to trimming and J lost 0 bases, with 9 bases between them. The DNA of the CDR3 is TGCAGTGCTAGTTGGCGGAACTCCTACGAGCAGTACTTC. It codes for CSASWRNSYEQYF.

The CDR3 DNA reads as TGTGCCAGTAGTAGCCGGGACAGGATCAGTGGTGGCACTGAAGCTTTCTTT. Its translation: CASSSRDRISGGTEAFF. This rearrangement joins TRBV19 to TRBJ1-1, with TRBD1 matching over 8 bases. V was pared by 4 bases and J by 4 bases, with 14 bases of the junction left unmatched. The germline gives CDR1 LNHDA, CDR2 SQIVND (reference sequence). This CDR3 comprises 17 residues.

The chain joins TRBV7-3 to TRBJ1-3, with 7 bases matching TRBD1. V dropped 0 bases and J dropped 1; count of bases not matched to a gene: 0. This CDR3 is 15 amino acids long. Germline-derived CDR1 and CDR2 are SGHTA and FQGTGA. The CDR3: CASSLTQGSGNTIYF. DNA of the CDR3: TGTGCCAGCAGCTTAACACAGGGGTCTGGAAACACCATATATTTT.

The chain uses TRBV7-2 and TRBJ2-3; 7 positions agree with TRBD2. Germline-derived CDR1 and CDR2 are SGHTA and FQGNSA. The V and J ends lost 4 bases and 2 bases, in that order; junction bases with no gene match: 3. The CDR3 totals 14 residues. The CDR3 spells CASSSGLDTDTQYF. The CDR3, as DNA: TGTGCCAGCAGCTCAGGACTAGACACAGATACGCAGTATTTT.

The chain recombines TRBV9 with TRBJ2-5, with D tentatively TRBD1 (6 bases). Germline V CDR1 and CDR2: SGDLS, YYNGEE. There are 14 residues in the CDR3. V lost 4 bases and J lost 6, with 16 bases in between. CDR3 amino acids: CASSPEMGAQTQYF. In DNA form, the CDR3 reads TGTGCCAGCAGCCCCGAGATGGGGGCGCAGACCCAGTACTTC.